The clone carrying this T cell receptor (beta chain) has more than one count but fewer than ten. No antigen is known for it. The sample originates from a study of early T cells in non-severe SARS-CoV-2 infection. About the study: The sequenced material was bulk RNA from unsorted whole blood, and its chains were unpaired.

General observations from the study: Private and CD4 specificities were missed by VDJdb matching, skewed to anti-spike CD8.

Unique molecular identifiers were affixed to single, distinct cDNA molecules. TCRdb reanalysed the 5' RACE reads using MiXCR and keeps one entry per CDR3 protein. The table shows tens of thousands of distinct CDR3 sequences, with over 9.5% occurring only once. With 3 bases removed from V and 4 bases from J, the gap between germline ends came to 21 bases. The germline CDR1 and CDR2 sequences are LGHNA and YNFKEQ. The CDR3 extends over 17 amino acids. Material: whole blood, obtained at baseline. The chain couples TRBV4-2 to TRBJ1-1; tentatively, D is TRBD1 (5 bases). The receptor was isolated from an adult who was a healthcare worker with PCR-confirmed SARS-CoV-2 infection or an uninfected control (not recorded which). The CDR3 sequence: CASSHPPRGGVSTEAFF. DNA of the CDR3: TGTGCCAGCAGCCACCCCCCCCGGGGAGGGGTAAGCACTGAAGCTTTCTTT.